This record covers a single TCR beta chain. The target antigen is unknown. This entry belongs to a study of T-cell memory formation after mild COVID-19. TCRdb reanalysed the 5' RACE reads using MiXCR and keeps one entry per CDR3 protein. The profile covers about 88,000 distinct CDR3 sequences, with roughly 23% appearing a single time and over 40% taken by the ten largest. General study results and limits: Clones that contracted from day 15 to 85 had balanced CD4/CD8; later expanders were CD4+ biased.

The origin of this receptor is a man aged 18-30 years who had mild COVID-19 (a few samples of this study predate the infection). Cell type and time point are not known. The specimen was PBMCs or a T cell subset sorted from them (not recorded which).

For the CDR3, the DNA is TGTGCCAGCAGCGGGACGGATGGCTACACCTTC. Its protein product is CASSGTDGYTF. The V call is TRBV7-9, the J call TRBJ1-2, with D possibly being TRBD1 (5 bases). The CDR3 contains 11 residues. Trimming left V 5 bases short and J 6 bases short, with 7 bases between. CDR1 and CDR2 from the germline V gene are SEHNR and FQNEAQ (reference sequence). Variable domain in full (rest from reference TRBV7-9 and TRBJ1-2): DTGVSQNPRHKITKRGQNVTFRCDPISEHNRLYWYRQTLGQGPEFLTYFQNEAQLEKSRLLSDRFSAERPKGSFSTLEIQRTEQGDSAMYLCASSGTDGYTFGSGTRLTVV.